These 17 T cell receptor beta chains came from one sample sequenced in a study of radiation and T cells in renal cell carcinoma. Profiled with immunoSEQ multiplex PCR; TCRdb holds only in-frame clones, not every one. The sample records some 110,000 clones, 82% being singletons. Time point denoted: baseline pretreatment blood. Treatment meaning: 15 Gy SBRT to primary tumor, nephrectomy 4 weeks later. Material: blood, obtained from a patient whose treatment included radiotherapy and nephrectomy. The origin of the receptors is a woman aged 55-70 years with renal cell carcinoma.

This chain uses TRBV5-6 with TRBJ2-5, with 7 bases lining up with TRBD1. TRBJ2-7 explains the end of the DNA better; the J call may be wrong. Germline-derived CDR1 and CDR2 are SGHDT and YYEEEE. The CDR3 is 15 residues long. CDR3 in amino acids: CASSLGPGGTYEQYF. CDR3 sequence (DNA): TGTGCCAGCAGCTTAGGGCCAGGGGGTACCTACGAGCAGTACTTC.

The V call is TRBV7-9, the J call TRBJ2-1; TRBD2 aligns across 8 bases. The CDR3 runs 13 residues. The J segment lost 8 bases and the V segment lost 7 bases, leaving 7 bases of the junction unmatched. In germline, CDR1 is SEHNR, CDR2 FQNEAQ (reference sequence). CDR3 amino acids: CASTTGGRDEQFF. DNA for the CDR3: TGTGCCAGCACAACGGGGGGGCGGGATGAGCAGTTCTTC.

This chain joins TRBV7-9 and TRBJ2-7, with no clear D. The CDR3 spans 15 residues. Per germline, CDR1 SEHNR and CDR2 FQNEAQ (reference sequence). Trimming cost V 1 base and J 4 bases, with 14 bases left between them. CDR3 in amino acids: CASSLETGLGYEQYF. The DNA of the CDR3 is TGTGCCAGCAGCTTAGAAACTGGGCTAGGGTACGAGCAGTACTTC.

V is TRBV10-3 and J is TRBJ2-1, with 10 bases fitting TRBD1. Germline V CDR1 and CDR2: ENHRY, SYGVKD. J gave up 7 bases and V 11 bases, and 8 bases lay outside the gene matches. This CDR3 is 13 amino acids long. The CDR3 loop is CASSGTGVNEQFF. The CDR3 DNA follows: TGTGCCTCCTCCGGGACAGGGGTTAATGAGCAGTTCTTC.

The chain carries TRBV27 and TRBJ1-6; D is perhaps TRBD1 (5 bases). V was trimmed by 4 bases and J by 7 bases, leaving 14 bases between them. Germline CDR1 is MNHEY and CDR2 is SMNVEV (reference sequence). The CDR3 is 15 amino acids. DNA of the CDR3: TGTGCCAGCAGTTCCAGGGAGTCGGGGAATTCACCCCTCCACTTT. It is translated as CASSSRESGNSPLHF.

The chain couples TRBV9 to TRBJ2-2; D is possibly TRBD1 (6 bases). The CDR3 totals 16 residues. V lost 4 bases to trimming and J lost 4 bases, with 17 bases between them. CDR1 SGDLS and CDR2 YYNGEE come from the germline V gene. Here the CDR3 reads CASSSAVKGGTGELFF. In DNA form, the CDR3 reads TGTGCCAGCAGCTCCGCGGTAAAAGGGGGCACCGGGGAGCTGTTTTTT.

Notes on this clone: This CDR3 is also generated by other DNA sequences in the sample. The chain carries TRBV28 and TRBJ1-5; maybe TRBD1 (5 bases). V was trimmed by 8 bases and J by 2 bases, leaving 13 bases between them. Germline V lookup: CDR1 MDHEN, CDR2 SYDVKM. The CDR3 runs to 14 residues. The CDR3 protein is CASSRGGGNQPQHF. The CDR3 DNA is TGTGCCAGCTCACGGGGAGGGGGCAATCAGCCCCAGCATTTT.

J is TRBJ2-3 and V is TRBV28; 12 bases are a match to TRBD1. CDR3 size: 15 residues. With 4 bases clipped from V and 7 bases from J, the junction kept 6 bases outside the gene matches. Germline CDR1 and CDR2: MDHEN and SYDVKM. Here the CDR3 DNA reads TGTGCCAGCAGTTCCGGGACAGGGGGCGTGAATACGCAGTATTTT. This codes for CASSSGTGGVNTQYF.

This clone appeared once. The rearrangement uses TRBV6-1 and TRBJ2-3, with a possible D match to TRBD2 (5 bases). V lost 5 bases and J lost 4, with 16 bases in between. This CDR3 is built from 15 residues. Germline V gene lookup returns CDR1 MNHNS and CDR2 SASEGT. CDR3 DNA sequence: TGTGCCAGCAGTATCATGGACGGGATGGCAGATACGCAGTATTTT. It translates to CASSIMDGMADTQYF.

The rearrangement links TRBV6-1 to TRBJ2-4; 9 bases are a match to TRBD1. Losses at the gene ends were 4 bases for V and 3 bases for J; bases not matched to a gene: 7. Looked up from germline, CDR1 is MNHNS and CDR2 is SASEGT. This CDR3 has 16 residues. The CDR3 DNA reads TGTGCCAGCAGTGGGAGACAGGGGGGGGACAAAAACATTCAGTACTTC. Its protein product is CASSGRQGGDKNIQYF.

V usage is TRBV27 and J usage is TRBJ1-2; D gene uncertain. Per germline, CDR1 MNHEY and CDR2 SMNVEV (reference sequence). V was shortened by 0 bases and J by 7 bases, with 21 bases between the two germline ends. The CDR3 consists of 17 residues. The DNA for the CDR3 is TGTGCCAGCAGTTTATCGCCCGGGGTCCTAACAACCGCTGGCTACACCTTC. Its translation: CASSLSPGVLTTAGYTF.

The V and J genes are TRBV7-2 and TRBJ2-3, with 13 bases fitting TRBD2. The germline V gene encodes CDR1 SGHTA and CDR2 FQGNSA. This CDR3 has 16 amino acids. The trim removed 6 bases at V and 3 bases at J, leaving 6 bases unmatched. In nucleotides, the CDR3 is TGTGCCAGCAGGAACCCGGGACTAGCGGGAACAGATACGCAGTATTTT. It translates to CASRNPGLAGTDTQYF.

The chain carries TRBV19 and TRBJ1-5; 7 nucleotides match TRBD1. This CDR3 has 16 residues. The V gene end was trimmed by 1 base and the J gene end by 0 bases; junction bases not matched to a gene: 3. Germline lookup yields CDR1 LNHDA and CDR2 SQIVND (reference sequence). This CDR3 is CASSIGTGYSNQPQHF. The CDR3 DNA is TGTGCCAGTAGTATAGGGACAGGTTATAGCAATCAGCCCCAGCATTTT. Based on the CDR3 plus reference TRBV19 and TRBJ1-5, the full variable domain is DGGITQSPKYLFRKEGQNVTLSCEQNLNHDAMYWYRQDPGQGLRLIYYSQIVNDFQKGDIAEGYSVSREKKESFPLTVTSAQKNPTAFYLCASSIGTGYSNQPQHFGDGTRLSIL.

The J gene is TRBJ2-6, the V gene TRBV5-1; D gene uncertain. Germline V gene lookup returns CDR1 SGHRS and CDR2 YFSETQ. This CDR3 has 15 residues. With 1 base removed from V and 1 base from J, the gap between germline ends came to 6 bases. The CDR3 DNA follows: TGCGCCAGCAGCTTGCTGATATCTGGGGCCAACGTCCTGACTTTC. This gives the protein CASSLLISGANVLTF.

This clone occurred many times. The CDR3 DNA reads as TGTGCCAGCAGCCAATGGAAGGGGGCCCCCTATGGCTACACCTTC. This translates into CASSQWKGAPYGYTF. The V gene is TRBV16, the J gene TRBJ1-2; 7 bases agree with TRBD1. This CDR3 contains 15 residues. Trimming removed 1 base from V and 4 bases from J; junction bases left unmatched: 6. Germline CDR1 and CDR2: KGHSY and FQNENV.

This sequence joins TRBV7-9 and TRBJ1-3, with D unresolved. The CDR3 totals 14 residues. V dropped 6 bases and J dropped 0 bases, with 9 bases sitting between them. Germline CDR1 is SEHNR and CDR2 is FQNEAQ (reference sequence). CDR3 bases: TGTGCCAGCAGGGGCCCAGGCTCTGGAAACACCATATATTTT. Protein: CASRGPGSGNTIYF.

As for this clone: The junction shows a germline mismatch at one end, possibly a read error. The gene calls are TRBV10-3 and TRBJ2-7, with 11 bases matching TRBD1. The CDR3 extends over 14 amino acids. Looked up from germline, CDR1 is ENHRY and CDR2 is SYGVKD. CDR3 nucleotides: TGTGCCAGCAGTCTAGGGACAGGGGGGGACGAGCAGTACTTC. Protein: CASSLGTGGDEQYF.